The next 19 T cell receptor beta chains were all read from a single sample in a study of blood T cell repertoires in COVID-19. Only in-frame clones appear in the TCRdb table, and some are missing; sequencing was by immunoSEQ multiplex PCR. The sample comprises approximately 160,000 clones, about 85% of which are singletons, and under 15% rests with the top ten. The specimen sequenced was peripheral blood. All receptors derive from a man between 65 and 85 years old who had recovered from COVID-19.

This clone was seen a handful of times. The chain joins TRBV28 to TRBJ2-3; 10 nucleotides agree with TRBD2. Per germline, CDR1 MDHEN and CDR2 SYDVKM. The J segment lost 6 bases and the V segment lost 5 bases, leaving 17 bases of the junction unmatched. The CDR3 covers 18 residues. The CDR3 coding sequence is TGTGCCAGCAGTCCTTTCTCGGGGAGCGGGAGGGCCGTGGATACGCAGTATTTT. This translates into CASSPFSGSGRAVDTQYF.

This clone was seen once. This sequence joins TRBV7-2 and TRBJ2-7; TRBD1 agrees at 8 bases. V gave up 5 bases and J gave up 2 bases; unmatched junction bases: 5. The CDR3 loop spans 14 amino acids. Germline-derived CDR1 and CDR2 are SGHTA and FQGNSA. The CDR3 sequence is CASSAGTGPYEQYF. The CDR3 coding sequence is TGTGCCAGCAGCGCTGGGACAGGCCCCTACGAGCAGTACTTC.

The chain employs TRBV6-1 and TRBJ1-2; maybe TRBD1 (5 bases). Germline V gives CDR1 MNHNS, CDR2 SASEGT. The V gene lost 1 base and the J gene lost 4 bases, with 10 bases spanning the gap. The CDR3 contains 14 residues. This chain's CDR3 is CASSEGPGGYGYTF. The CDR3 bases are TGTGCCAGCAGTGAAGGTCCGGGGGGCTATGGCTACACCTTC.

This chain links TRBV10-1 with TRBJ2-7; TRBD2 matches at 7 bases. The CDR3 has 14 amino acids. Trimming cost V 4 bases and J 0 bases; bases outside gene matches: 3. CDR1 and CDR2 (germline): WNHNN, SYGVQD (reference sequence). CDR3 in amino acids: CASSAGGSSYEQYF. The CDR3 bases are TGCGCCAGCAGTGCGGGAGGCAGCTCCTACGAGCAGTACTTC.

The V gene is TRBV29-1, the J gene TRBJ2-7, with 7 bases aligning to TRBD1. The CDR3 is 12 residues long. V lost 4 bases and J lost 3; bases outside the gene matches: 3. Germline values: CDR1 SQVTM, CDR2 ANQGSEA. The CDR3 DNA follows: TGCAGCGTTGGGACAGGAGGCTACGAGCAGTACTTC. It yields the protein CSVGTGGYEQYF.

The chain carries TRBV27 and TRBJ2-6, with a possible D match to TRBD1 (7 bases). Trimming removed 5 bases at V and 2 bases at J, with 19 bases between. The CDR3 length is 18 residues. Germline loops: CDR1 MNHEY, CDR2 SMNVEV (reference sequence). CDR3 in amino acids: CASSISGGRFTGANVLTF. The CDR3 nucleotides read TGTGCCAGCAGTATCTCAGGGGGGCGGTTCACTGGGGCCAACGTCCTGACTTTC.

The rearrangement uses TRBV7-9 and TRBJ1-6; the match to TRBD1 covers 7 bases. J lost 8 bases, V lost 10 bases, and 8 bases had no gene match. The V gene's germline CDR1 is SEHNR and CDR2 FQNEAQ (reference sequence). CDR3 length equals 13 residues. The CDR3 DNA sequence: TGTGCCAACACAGGGGCACTGGATTCACCCCTCCACTTT. This translates into CANTGALDSPLHF.

V is TRBV4-3 and J is TRBJ2-2; 9 bases agree with TRBD1. Germline loops: CDR1 LGHNA, CDR2 YSLEER. The V segment lost 4 bases and the J segment 4 bases; nucleotides outside the gene matches: 13. This CDR3 contains 18 residues. The CDR3: CASSPRDREASFTGELFF. CDR3 DNA sequence: TGCGCCAGCAGCCCCCGGGACAGGGAAGCCTCATTCACCGGGGAGCTGTTTTTT.

This clone appeared once. This chain connects TRBV3-1 (or the pseudogene TRBV3-2) to TRBJ1-3, with D maybe TRBD1 (6 bases). From germline, CDR1 is LGHDT and CDR2 YNNKEL (reference sequence). V was shortened by 3 bases and J by 1 base, with 13 bases between the two germline ends. The length of the CDR3 is 16 residues. The chain's CDR3 is CASSHGQRISGNTIYF. DNA for the CDR3: TGTGCCAGCAGCCACGGACAGAGGATATCTGGAAACACCATATATTTT.

The chain recombines TRBV6-6 with TRBJ2-1; the match to TRBD2 covers 8 bases. V was clipped by 7 bases and J by 10 bases; unmatched bases: 9. Germline V gives CDR1 MNHNY, CDR2 SVGAGI (reference sequence). This CDR3 comprises 13 residues. The CDR3 loop is CASTIITGGEQFF. The CDR3 DNA reads TGTGCCAGCACGATCATAACGGGGGGGGAGCAGTTCTTC.

The chain carries TRBV6-5 and TRBJ2-7, with D perhaps TRBD2 (5 bases). CDR1 and CDR2 from the germline V gene are MNHEY and SVGAGI. Deletions cut 2 bases from V and 3 bases from J, with 11 bases between. The CDR3 sequence is 14 residues long. DNA of the CDR3: TGTGCCAGCAGTTACCGTCTGAGCGGCTACGAGCAGTACTTC. It is translated as CASSYRLSGYEQYF.

V usage is TRBV5-4 and J usage is TRBJ2-1, with D tentatively TRBD1 (6 bases). The V and J ends lost 2 bases and 7 bases respectively, with 16 bases between them. Germline-derived CDR1 and CDR2 are SGHNT and YYREEE (reference sequence). This CDR3 comprises 15 residues. CDR3 sequence: CASSFRQVLGNEQFF. The CDR3 nucleotides are TGTGCCAGCAGCTTTAGACAGGTTCTGGGAAATGAGCAGTTCTTC. Using reference TRBV5-4 and TRBJ2-1 for the parts outside the CDR3, the full variable domain is ETGVTQSPTHLIKTRGQQVTLRCSSQSGHNTVSWYQQALGQGPQFIFQYYREEENGRGNFPPRFSGLQFPNYSSELNVNALELDDSALYLCASSFRQVLGNEQFFGPGTRLTVL.

This clone was counted between two and nine times. The rearrangement joins TRBV7-2 to TRBJ1-6; 10 nucleotides match TRBD1. J lost 10 bases, V lost 8 bases, and 11 bases had no gene match. This CDR3 has 15 amino acids. Germline CDR1 reads SGHTA; CDR2 reads FQGNSA. In DNA form, the CDR3 reads TGTGCCAGCCGAAGGCCTGGGACAGGGGTATCACCCCTCCACTTT. Protein product: CASRRPGTGVSPLHF.

This clone was counted between two and nine times. The chain combines TRBV10-2 with TRBJ2-2, with TRBD2 matching 11 bases. V was clipped by 8 bases and J by 1 base; unmatched bases: 6. There are 16 residues in the CDR3. Per germline, CDR1 WSHSY and CDR2 SAAADI. CDR3 sequence (DNA): TGCGCCAGCTCTCCCGGGACTAGCGGGAACACCGGGGAGCTGTTTTTT. Translation gives CASSPGTSGNTGELFF.

The chain has TRBV5-4 and TRBJ2-3, with 10 bases fitting TRBD2. Per the germline V gene, CDR1 is SGHNT and CDR2 is YYREEE (reference sequence). The CDR3 length is 16 residues. V lost 1 base to trimming and J lost 2 bases; unmatched junction nucleotides: 4. CDR3 sequence (DNA): TGTGCCAGCAGCTTGAGGACTAGCGGAAACACAGATACGCAGTATTTT. It translates to CASSLRTSGNTDTQYF.

The CDR3 region is CASSPGGRRPYEQYF. CDR3 DNA: TGTGCCAGCAGCCCGGGGGGGAGGCGCCCCTACGAGCAGTACTTC. V and J are TRBV27 and TRBJ2-7, with 8 bases that match TRBD2. Losses at the gene ends were 6 bases for V and 2 bases for J; bases not matched to a gene: 9. The CDR3 contains 15 residues. CDR1 is MNHEY, CDR2 SMNVEV, per germline (reference sequence).

This chain joins TRBV28 and TRBJ1-5; perhaps TRBD1 as D (5 bases). Trimming took 7 bases from V and 0 from J, leaving 16 bases between them. The CDR3 runs to 16 residues. The germline V gene has CDR1 MDHEN and CDR2 SYDVKM. This chain's CDR3 is CASIPGGESSNQPQHF. CDR3 DNA: TGTGCCAGCATCCCCGGGGGGGAATCTAGCAATCAGCCCCAGCATTTT.

V usage is TRBV6-5 and J usage is TRBJ2-3; 8 bases agree with TRBD2. Germline CDR1 MNHEY, CDR2 SVGAGI. The J segment lost 4 bases and the V segment lost 10 bases, leaving 7 bases of the junction unmatched. The CDR3 spans 13 residues. CDR3: CATSRGGADTQYF. CDR3 sequence (DNA): TGTGCCACCTCCCGGGGGGGCGCAGATACGCAGTATTTT.

The chain carries TRBV11-3 and TRBJ2-2; no definite D call. The CDR3 has 14 residues. Per the germline V gene, CDR1 is SGHNT and CDR2 is YENEEA. V was clipped by 5 bases and J by 6 bases, with 13 bases between them. Here the CDR3 reads CASSPKGGAGELFF. CDR3 nucleotide sequence: TGTGCCAGCAGCCCGAAAGGCGGCGCCGGGGAGCTGTTTTTT.